This TCR beta chain emerged from a study of T cell changes during pregnancy in multiple sclerosis. This CDR3 is built from 14 residues. With 3 bases removed from V and 5 bases from J, the gap between germline ends came to 13 bases. From germline, CDR1 is SGHTA and CDR2 FQGNSA. Assay used: immunoSEQ multiplex PCR; TCRdb lists only in-frame clones, some missing. This table holds around 30,000 clones, roughly 89% found once. The input for sequencing was CD4+ T cells from peripheral blood mononuclear cells, taken in the third trimester of pregnancy. The clonotype originates from a female donor in good health, enrolled as a control in a pregnancy study. The chain couples TRBV7-2 to TRBJ2-5; perhaps TRBD1 as D (5 bases). DNA for the CDR3: TGTGCCAGCAGCTTCTTGGTCCCAGGGGAGACCCAGTACTTC. Encoded protein: CASSFLVPGETQYF.